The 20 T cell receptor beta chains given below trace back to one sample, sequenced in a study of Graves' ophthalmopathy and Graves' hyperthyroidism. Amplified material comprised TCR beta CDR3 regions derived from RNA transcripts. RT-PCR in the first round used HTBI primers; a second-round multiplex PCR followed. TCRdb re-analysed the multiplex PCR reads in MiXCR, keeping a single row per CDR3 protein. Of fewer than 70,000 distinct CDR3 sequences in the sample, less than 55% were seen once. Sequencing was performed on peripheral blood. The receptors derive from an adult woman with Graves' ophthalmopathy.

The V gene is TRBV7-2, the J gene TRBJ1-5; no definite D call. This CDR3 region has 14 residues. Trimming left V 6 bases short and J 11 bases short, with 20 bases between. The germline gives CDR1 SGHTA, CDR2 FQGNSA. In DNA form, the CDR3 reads TGTGCCAGCAGAGTTGGGCAGTATCAAGAGACCCAGCATTTT. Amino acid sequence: CASRVGQYQETQHF.

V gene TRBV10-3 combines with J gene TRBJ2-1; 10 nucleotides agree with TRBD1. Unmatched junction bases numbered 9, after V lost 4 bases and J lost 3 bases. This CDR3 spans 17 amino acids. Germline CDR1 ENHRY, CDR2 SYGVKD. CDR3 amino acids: CAISGTTGGANYNEQFF. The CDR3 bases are TGTGCCATCAGTGGCACGACAGGGGGCGCGAACTACAATGAGCAGTTCTTC.

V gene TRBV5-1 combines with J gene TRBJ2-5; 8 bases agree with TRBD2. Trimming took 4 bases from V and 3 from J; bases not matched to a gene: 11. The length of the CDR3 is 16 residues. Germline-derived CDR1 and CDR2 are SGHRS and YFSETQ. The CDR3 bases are TGCGCCAGCAGCGCCGACTACACCGGGAGGGAAGAGACCCAGTACTTC. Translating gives CASSADYTGREETQYF.

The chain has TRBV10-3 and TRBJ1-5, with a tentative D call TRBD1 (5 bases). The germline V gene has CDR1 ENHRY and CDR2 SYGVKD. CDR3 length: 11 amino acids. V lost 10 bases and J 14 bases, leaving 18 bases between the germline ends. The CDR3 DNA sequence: TGTGCCACCGGGACCCTTGGTAATGAGCATTTT. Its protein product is CATGTLGNEHF.

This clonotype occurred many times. CDR3: CASSLRTDTQYF. CDR3 in DNA: TGTGCCAGCAGCTTGAGGACAGATACGCAGTATTTT. This chain joins TRBV5-8 and TRBJ2-3, with D hard to call. CDR1 is SGHTS and CDR2 is YDEGEE in the germline V gene. V shed 1 base and J shed 3 bases, with 3 bases lying between them. The CDR3 contains 12 residues.

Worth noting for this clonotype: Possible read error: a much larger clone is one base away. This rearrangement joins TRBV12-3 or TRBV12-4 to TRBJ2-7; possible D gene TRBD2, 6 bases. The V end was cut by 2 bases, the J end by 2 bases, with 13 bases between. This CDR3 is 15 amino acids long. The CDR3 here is CASSLRPGSAYEQYF. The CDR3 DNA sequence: TGTGCCAGCAGTTTAAGGCCCGGGAGCGCCTACGAGCAGTACTTC.

CDR3 DNA: TGTGCCAGCAGCTTCAGAGCGAAACCACCCCTCCACTTT. Residues: CASSFRAKPPLHF. This rearrangement joins TRBV4-2 to TRBJ1-6, with D hard to call. Per the germline V gene, CDR1 is LGHNA and CDR2 is YNFKEQ. The ends were cut back, 5 bases at V and 11 bases at J, with 13 bases in the middle. This CDR3 comprises 13 residues.

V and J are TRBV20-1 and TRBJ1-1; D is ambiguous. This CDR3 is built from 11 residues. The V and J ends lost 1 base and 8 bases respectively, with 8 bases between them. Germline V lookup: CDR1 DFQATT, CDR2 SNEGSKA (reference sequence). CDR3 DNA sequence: TGCAGTGCTAGAGCGGCTCGGGAAGCTTTCTTT. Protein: CSARAAREAFF.

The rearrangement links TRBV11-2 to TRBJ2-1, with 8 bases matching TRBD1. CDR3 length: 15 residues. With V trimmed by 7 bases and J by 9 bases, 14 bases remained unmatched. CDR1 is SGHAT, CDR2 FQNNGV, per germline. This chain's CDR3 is CASTNRTGQNIEQFF. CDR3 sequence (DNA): TGTGCCAGCACAAACAGGACAGGGCAGAACATTGAGCAGTTCTTC.

This CDR3 reads CASSALVSTDTQYF. The CDR3, as DNA: TGTGCCAGCAGTGCGCTCGTAAGCACAGATACGCAGTATTTT. The V gene is TRBV2, the J gene TRBJ2-3; D not certain. CDR3 length equals 14 residues. Germline V gene sequence: CDR1 SNHLY, CDR2 FYNNEI. V was clipped by 4 bases and J by 0 bases, with 8 bases between them.

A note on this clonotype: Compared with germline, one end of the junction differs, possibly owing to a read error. The DNA for the CDR3 is TGTGCCAGCAGCTGGCAGGGAAGCACTGAGCGGCTCTTC. It codes for CASSWQGSTERLF. The J gene is TRBJ2-1, the V gene TRBV2, with D possibly called TRBD1 or TRBD2 (5 bases each). CDR3 length: 13 amino acids. Germline CDR1 reads SNHLY; CDR2 reads FYNNEI.

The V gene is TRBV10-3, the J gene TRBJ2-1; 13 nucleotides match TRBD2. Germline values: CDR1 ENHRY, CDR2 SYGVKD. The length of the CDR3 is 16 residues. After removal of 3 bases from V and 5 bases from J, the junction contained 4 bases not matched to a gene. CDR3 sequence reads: CAISEGLAGVHNEQFF. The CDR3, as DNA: TGTGCCATCAGTGAAGGACTAGCGGGAGTCCACAATGAGCAGTTCTTC.

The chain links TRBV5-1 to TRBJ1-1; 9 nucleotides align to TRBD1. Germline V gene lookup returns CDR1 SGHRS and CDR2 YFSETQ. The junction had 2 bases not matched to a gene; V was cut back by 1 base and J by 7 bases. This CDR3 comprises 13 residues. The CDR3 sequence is CASSLPTGGEAFF. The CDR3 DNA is TGCGCCAGCAGCTTGCCGACAGGGGGTGAAGCTTTCTTT.

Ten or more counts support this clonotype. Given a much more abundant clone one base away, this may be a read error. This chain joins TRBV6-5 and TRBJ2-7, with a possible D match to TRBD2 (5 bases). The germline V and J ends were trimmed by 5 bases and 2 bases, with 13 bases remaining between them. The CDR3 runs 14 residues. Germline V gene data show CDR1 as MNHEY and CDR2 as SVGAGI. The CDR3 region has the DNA TGTGCCAGCAGTCCCTTGGGAGTCGCCTACGAGCAGTACTTC. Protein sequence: CASSPLGVAYEQYF.

As DNA, the CDR3 is TGTGCCAGCAGCTCGGTGGGGGGCTTTGTCTATGGCTACACCTTC. Its translation: CASSSVGGFVYGYTF. The rearrangement joins TRBV5-4 to TRBJ1-2, with a tentative D call TRBD1 (6 bases). The V end lost 3 bases, the J end lost 4 bases, and 16 bases lay between the germline ends. This CDR3 spans 15 amino acids. CDR1 and CDR2 from the germline V gene are SGHNT and YYREEE (reference sequence).

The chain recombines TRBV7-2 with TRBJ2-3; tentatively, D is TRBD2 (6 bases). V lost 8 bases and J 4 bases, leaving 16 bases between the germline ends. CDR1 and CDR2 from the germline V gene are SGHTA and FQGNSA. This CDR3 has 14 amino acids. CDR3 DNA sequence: TGTGCCAGCGGGGGACTTTATGGGCCAGATACGCAGTATTTT. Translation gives CASGGLYGPDTQYF.

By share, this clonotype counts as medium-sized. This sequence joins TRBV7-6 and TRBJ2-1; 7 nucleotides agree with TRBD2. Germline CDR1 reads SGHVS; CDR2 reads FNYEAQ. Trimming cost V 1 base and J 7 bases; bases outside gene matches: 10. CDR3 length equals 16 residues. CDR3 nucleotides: TGTGCCAGCAGCTTAGTTGGGGGGGAGTTGGTGAATGAGCAGTTCTTC. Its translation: CASSLVGGELVNEQFF.

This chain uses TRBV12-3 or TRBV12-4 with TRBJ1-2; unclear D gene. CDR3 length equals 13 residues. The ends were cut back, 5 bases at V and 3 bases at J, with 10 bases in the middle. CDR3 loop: CASSLGPHYGYTF. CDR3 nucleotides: TGTGCCAGCAGTCTAGGGCCCCACTATGGCTACACCTTC.

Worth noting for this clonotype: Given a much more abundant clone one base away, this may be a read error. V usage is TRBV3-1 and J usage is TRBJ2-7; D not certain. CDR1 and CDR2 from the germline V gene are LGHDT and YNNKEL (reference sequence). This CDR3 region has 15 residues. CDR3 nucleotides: TGTGCCGGCAGCCAAGAGCTTGGGGAATGGAACGAGCAGTACTTC. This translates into CAGSQELGEWNEQYF.

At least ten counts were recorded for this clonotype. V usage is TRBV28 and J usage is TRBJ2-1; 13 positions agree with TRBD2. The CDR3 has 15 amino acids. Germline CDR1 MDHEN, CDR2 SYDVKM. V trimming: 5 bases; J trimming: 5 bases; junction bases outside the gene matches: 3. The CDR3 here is CASSPGLAGDNEQFF. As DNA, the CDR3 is TGTGCCAGCAGTCCAGGACTAGCGGGAGACAATGAGCAGTTCTTC.